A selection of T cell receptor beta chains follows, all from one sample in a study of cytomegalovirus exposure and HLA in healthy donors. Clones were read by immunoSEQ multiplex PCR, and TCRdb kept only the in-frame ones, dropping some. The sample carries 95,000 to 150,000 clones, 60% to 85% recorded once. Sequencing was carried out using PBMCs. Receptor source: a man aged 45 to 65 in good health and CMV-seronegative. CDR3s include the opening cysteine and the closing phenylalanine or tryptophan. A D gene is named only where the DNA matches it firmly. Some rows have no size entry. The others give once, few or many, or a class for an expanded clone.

CDR3: CASSTQAGANVLTF
DNA: TGTGCCAGCAGTACCCAGGCCGGGGCCAACGTCCTGACTTTC
J: TRBJ2-6
size: -
D: -
V: TRBV11-2

CDR3: CASSSYRDSGGQYF
DNA: TGTGCCAGCAGCTCATACAGGGACTCGGGAGGGCAGTACTTC
J: TRBJ2-7
size: -
D: -
V: TRBV7-2

CDR3: CASSQDTGQVYGYTF
DNA: TGTGCCAGCAGCCAAGACACAGGACAGGTCTATGGCTACACCTTC
J: TRBJ1-2
size: -
D: TRBD1
V: TRBV14

CDR3: CASSLGTQETQYF
DNA: TGTGCCAGCAGCTTAGGGACACAAGAGACCCAGTACTTC
J: TRBJ2-5
size: once
D: -
V: TRBV7-7

CDR3: CASSFGWLVTEAFF
DNA: TGTGCCAGCAGCTTTGGCTGGTTGGTGACTGAAGCTTTCTTT
J: TRBJ1-1
size: -
D: -
V: TRBV7-2

CDR3: CASSSGAGAKTEAFF
DNA: TGCGCCAGCAGCTCTGGTGCGGGGGCAAAGACTGAAGCTTTCTTT
J: TRBJ1-1
size: -
D: -
V: TRBV5-1

CDR3: CASTTEGYTDTQYF
DNA: TGCGCCAGCACCACGGAGGGCTACACAGATACGCAGTATTTT
J: TRBJ2-3
size: once
D: -
V: TRBV5-1

CDR3: CAWSKQTGQAAYEQYF
DNA: TGTGCCTGGAGTAAACAAACGGGACAGGCTGCCTACGAGCAGTACTTC
J: TRBJ2-7
size: -
D: TRBD1
V: TRBV30

CDR3: CASSWDRANTEAFF
DNA: TGCGCCAGCAGCTGGGACAGGGCGAACACTGAAGCTTTCTTT
J: TRBJ1-1
size: few
D: TRBD1
V: TRBV5-1

CDR3: CSSSFSRDTQYF
DNA: TGTTCCAGCAGCTTCTCGCGAGATACGCAGTATTTT
J: TRBJ2-3
size: -
D: -
V: TRBV7-9

CDR3: CASSHHPGQGSYEQYF
DNA: TGCGCCAGCAGCCATCATCCGGGACAGGGGTCCTACGAGCAGTACTTC
J: TRBJ2-7
size: few
D: TRBD1
V: TRBV5-1

CDR3: CASSLQGTNSPLHF
DNA: TGTGCCAGCAGCTTGCAGGGGACTAATTCACCCCTCCACTTT
J: TRBJ1-6
size: -
D: -
V: TRBV5-4